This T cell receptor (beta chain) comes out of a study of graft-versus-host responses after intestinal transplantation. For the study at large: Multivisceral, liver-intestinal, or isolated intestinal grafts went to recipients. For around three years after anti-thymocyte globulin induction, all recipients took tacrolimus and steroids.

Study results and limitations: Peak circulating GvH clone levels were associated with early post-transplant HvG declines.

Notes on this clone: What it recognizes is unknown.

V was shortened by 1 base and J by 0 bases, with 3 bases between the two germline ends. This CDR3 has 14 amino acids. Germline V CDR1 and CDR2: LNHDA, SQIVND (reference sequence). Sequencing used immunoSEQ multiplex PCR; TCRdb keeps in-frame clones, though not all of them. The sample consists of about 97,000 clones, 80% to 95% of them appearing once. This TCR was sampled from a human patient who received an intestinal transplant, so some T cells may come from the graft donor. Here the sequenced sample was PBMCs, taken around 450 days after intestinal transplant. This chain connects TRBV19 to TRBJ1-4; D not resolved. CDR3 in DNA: TGTGCCAGTAGTATAGGCCCAACTAATGAAAAACTGTTTTTT. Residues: CASSIGPTNEKLFF.